The source of this T cell receptor beta chain is a study of T cell changes during pregnancy in multiple sclerosis. This clone was picked up one time. V was pared by 3 bases and J by 0 bases, with 14 bases between. The CDR3 runs 16 residues. In germline, CDR1 is MNHNY, CDR2 SVGAGI (reference sequence). Produced via immunoSEQ multiplex PCR; TCRdb's table is partial and in-frame only. The table shows roughly 100,000 clones, with about 90% occurring only once. The starting material was peripheral blood, obtained after pregnancy. The sequence was obtained from a female donor with multiple sclerosis, enrolled in a pregnancy study. V usage is TRBV6-6 and J usage is TRBJ1-1, with D tentatively TRBD1 (5 bases). The CDR3 bases are TGTGCCAGCAGTTATTTGGACACAGCTGTGAACACTGAAGCTTTCTTT. Translation gives CASSYLDTAVNTEAFF.